Listed below are T cell receptor beta chains from one sample, sequenced in a study of graft-versus-host responses after intestinal transplantation. Using immunoSEQ multiplex PCR, the repertoire was profiled, and TCRdb retains in-frame clones only, with some absent. The sample has tens of thousands of clones, approximately 92% seen once; the top ten hold 5.9%. The input for sequencing was PBMCs, taken 750 to 800 days after a first intestinal transplant, on the day of a second. The receptors shown here come from a human patient who received an intestinal transplant, so some T cells may come from the graft donor. Both conserved end residues are trimmed from each CDR3. Fields, in order: CDR3 protein, V gene, J gene.

cdr3_aa: ASSPLDRENTEAF; v_call: TRBV28; j_call: TRBJ1-1
cdr3_aa: ASSPGPHGELF; v_call: TRBV19; j_call: TRBJ2-2
cdr3_aa: ASSSGTGVTDTQY; v_call: TRBV7-9; j_call: TRBJ2-3
cdr3_aa: ASSYMPYSNQPQH; v_call: TRBV6-5; j_call: TRBJ1-5
cdr3_aa: ASSQDGSSHYEQY; v_call: TRBV4-1; j_call: TRBJ2-7
cdr3_aa: ASSQAYNEQF; v_call: TRBV14; j_call: TRBJ2-1
cdr3_aa: ASREPPFGYT; v_call: TRBV5-4; j_call: TRBJ1-2
cdr3_aa: ATSRERGSSYEQY; v_call: TRBV15; j_call: TRBJ2-7
cdr3_aa: ASSRQGAPYNEQF; v_call: TRBV5-8; j_call: TRBJ2-1
cdr3_aa: ASSFLLPATDTQY; v_call: TRBV27; j_call: TRBJ2-3
cdr3_aa: ASNNMGARAEAF; v_call: TRBV28; j_call: TRBJ1-1
cdr3_aa: ASSYPSTEQY; v_call: TRBV6-5; j_call: TRBJ2-7
cdr3_aa: ASSLLGDSYEQY; v_call: TRBV11-2; j_call: TRBJ2-7
cdr3_aa: ASSSGPGTDTQY; v_call: TRBV11-3; j_call: TRBJ2-3
cdr3_aa: ASSFPAGTEAF; v_call: TRBV7-8; j_call: TRBJ1-1
cdr3_aa: ASSPGGRVTEAF; v_call: TRBV7-9; j_call: TRBJ1-1
cdr3_aa: ASIPGTGPHEQY; v_call: TRBV28; j_call: TRBJ2-7
cdr3_aa: ASRTGVSGYEQY; v_call: TRBV2; j_call: TRBJ2-7
cdr3_aa: ASRTQGQSYEQY; v_call: TRBV27; j_call: TRBJ2-7
cdr3_aa: ASSKDWQGAPWETQY; v_call: TRBV21-1; j_call: TRBJ2-5
cdr3_aa: ASNLFSSEQF; v_call: TRBV7-9; j_call: TRBJ2-1
cdr3_aa: ASSLVGGGRRNIQY; v_call: TRBV5-6; j_call: TRBJ2-4
cdr3_aa: ASSVQGRDTGELF; v_call: TRBV2; j_call: TRBJ2-2
cdr3_aa: ASSSDPGGSTNQPQH; v_call: TRBV5-1; j_call: TRBJ1-5
cdr3_aa: ASSDRSGANVLT; v_call: TRBV6-1; j_call: TRBJ2-6
cdr3_aa: ASSFISGTIGELF; v_call: TRBV5-1; j_call: TRBJ2-2
cdr3_aa: ASSVDGSRTDTQY; v_call: TRBV9; j_call: TRBJ2-3